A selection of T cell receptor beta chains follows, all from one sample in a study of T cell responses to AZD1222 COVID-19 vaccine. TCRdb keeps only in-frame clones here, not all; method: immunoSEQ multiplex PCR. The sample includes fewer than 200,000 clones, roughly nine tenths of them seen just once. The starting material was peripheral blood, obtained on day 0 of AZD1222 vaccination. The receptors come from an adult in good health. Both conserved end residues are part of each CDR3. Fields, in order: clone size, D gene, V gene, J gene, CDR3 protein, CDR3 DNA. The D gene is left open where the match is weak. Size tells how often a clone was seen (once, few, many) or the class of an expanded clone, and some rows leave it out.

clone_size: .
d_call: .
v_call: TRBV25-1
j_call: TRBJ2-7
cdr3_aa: CASRPGTTYEQYF
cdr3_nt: TGTGCCAGCAGGCCGGGCACCACATACGAGCAGTACTTC

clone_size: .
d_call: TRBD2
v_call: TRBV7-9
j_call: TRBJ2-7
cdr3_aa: CASTRTSGRKTYEQYF
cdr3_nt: TGTGCCAGCACTCGGACTAGCGGGAGGAAAACCTACGAGCAGTACTTC

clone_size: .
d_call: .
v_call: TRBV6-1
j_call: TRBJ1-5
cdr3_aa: CASSEDTGSRNQPQHF
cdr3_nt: TGTGCCAGCAGTGAAGATACAGGATCGAGAAATCAGCCCCAGCATTTT

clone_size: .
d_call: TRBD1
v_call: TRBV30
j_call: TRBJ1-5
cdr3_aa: CAWSRDRVNQPQHF
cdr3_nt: TGTGCCTGGAGTAGGGACAGGGTAAATCAGCCCCAGCATTTT

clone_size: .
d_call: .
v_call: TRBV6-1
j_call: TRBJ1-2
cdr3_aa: CASSEAHSGHRVYTF
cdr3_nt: TGTGCCAGCAGTGAAGCGCACAGTGGCCACAGGGTCTACACCTTC

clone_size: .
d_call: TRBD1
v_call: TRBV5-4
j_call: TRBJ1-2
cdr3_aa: CASSPRTGGNYGYTF
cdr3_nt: TGTGCCAGCAGCCCTCGGACAGGGGGTAACTATGGCTACACCTTC

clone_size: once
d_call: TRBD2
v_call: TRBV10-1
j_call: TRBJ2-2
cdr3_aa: CASGSGRDGTGELFF
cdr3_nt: TGCGCCAGCGGGAGCGGGAGAGATGGCACCGGGGAGCTGTTTTTT

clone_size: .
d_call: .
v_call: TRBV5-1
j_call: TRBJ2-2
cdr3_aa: CASSSGPGASGELFF
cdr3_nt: TGCGCCAGCAGCTCGGGACCCGGGGCCTCGGGGGAGCTGTTTTTT

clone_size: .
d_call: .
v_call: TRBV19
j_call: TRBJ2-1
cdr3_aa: CASSIDKRMGENEQFF
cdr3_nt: TGTGCCAGTAGTATAGATAAGCGGATGGGGGAGAATGAGCAGTTCTTC

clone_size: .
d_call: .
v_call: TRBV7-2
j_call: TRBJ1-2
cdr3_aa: CASSLGRLKMGYTF
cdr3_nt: TGTGCCAGCAGCTTAGGTCGGCTTAAAATGGGCTACACCTTC

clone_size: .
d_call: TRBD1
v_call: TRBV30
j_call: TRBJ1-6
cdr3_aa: CAWRIGGGAYSPLHF
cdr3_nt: TGTGCCTGGAGGATTGGAGGGGGCGCGTATTCACCCCTCCACTTT

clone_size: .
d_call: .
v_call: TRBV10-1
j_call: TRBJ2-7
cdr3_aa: CASSEAAYEQYF
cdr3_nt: TGCGCCAGCAGTGAGGCAGCCTACGAGCAGTACTTC

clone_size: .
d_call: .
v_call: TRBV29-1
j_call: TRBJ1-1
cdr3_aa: CSAAGTMNTEAFF
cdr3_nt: TGCAGCGCCGCGGGGACAATGAACACTGAAGCTTTCTTT

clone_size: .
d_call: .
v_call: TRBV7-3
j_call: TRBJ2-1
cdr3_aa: CASSLIRSGKNNEQFF
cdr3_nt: TGTGCCAGCAGCTTAATCCGGAGCGGAAAAAACAATGAGCAGTTCTTC

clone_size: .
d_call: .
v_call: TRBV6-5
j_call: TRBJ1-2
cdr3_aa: CASSPQQGVGYTF
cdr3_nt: TGTGCCAGCAGTCCCCAACAGGGAGTTGGCTACACCTTC

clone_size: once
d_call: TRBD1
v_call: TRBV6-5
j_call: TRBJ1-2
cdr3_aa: CASRTGNYGYTF
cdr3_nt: TGTGCCAGTAGGACAGGGAACTATGGCTACACCTTC

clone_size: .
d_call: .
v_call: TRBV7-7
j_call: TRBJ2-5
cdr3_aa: CASSLTGLGETQYF
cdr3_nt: TGTGCTAGCAGCCTGACTGGACTTGGGGAGACCCAGTACTTC

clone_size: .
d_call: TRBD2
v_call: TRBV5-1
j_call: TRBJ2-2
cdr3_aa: CASSLNPGLAGRGELFF
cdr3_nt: TGCGCCAGCAGCCTGAATCCGGGACTAGCGGGAAGGGGGGAGCTGTTTTTT

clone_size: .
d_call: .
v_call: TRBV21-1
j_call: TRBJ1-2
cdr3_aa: CASRGSRGPRNGYTF
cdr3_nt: TGTGCCAGCAGAGGATCCAGGGGGCCAAGGAATGGCTACACCTTC

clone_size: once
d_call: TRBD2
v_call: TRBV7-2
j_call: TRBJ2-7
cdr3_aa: CASSSAGGGGEQYF
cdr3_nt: TGTGCCAGCAGCTCAGCGGGAGGGGGAGGGGAGCAGTACTTC

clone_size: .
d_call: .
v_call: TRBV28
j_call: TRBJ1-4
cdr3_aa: CASSTREWGFNEKLFF
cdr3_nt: TGTGCCAGCAGTACCAGAGAATGGGGATTTAATGAAAAACTGTTTTTT

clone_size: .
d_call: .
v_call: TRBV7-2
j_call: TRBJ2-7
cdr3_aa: CASSSGLLPPYEQYF
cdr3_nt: TGTGCCAGCAGCTCAGGGTTGCTTCCGCCCTACGAGCAGTACTTC

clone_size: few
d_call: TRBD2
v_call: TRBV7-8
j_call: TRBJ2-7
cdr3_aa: CASSKTSGGRYEQYF
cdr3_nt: TGTGCCAGCAGCAAGACTAGCGGGGGGCGCTACGAGCAGTACTTC

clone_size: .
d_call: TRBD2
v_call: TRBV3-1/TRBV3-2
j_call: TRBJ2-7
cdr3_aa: CASSWTSGWYEQYF
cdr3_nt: TGTGCCAGCAGTTGGACTAGCGGGTGGTACGAGCAGTACTTC

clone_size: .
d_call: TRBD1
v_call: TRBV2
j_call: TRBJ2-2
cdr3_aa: CASSRTGGGGELFF
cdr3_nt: TGTGCCAGCAGCCGGACAGGGGGCGGCGGGGAGCTGTTTTTT

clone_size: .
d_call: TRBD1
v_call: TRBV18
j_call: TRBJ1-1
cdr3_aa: CASSLHQGAMNTEAFF
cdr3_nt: TGTGCCAGCTCACTACATCAGGGGGCAATGAACACTGAAGCTTTCTTT

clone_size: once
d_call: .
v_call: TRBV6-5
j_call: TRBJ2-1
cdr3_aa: CASFPGSPYNEQFF
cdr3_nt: TGTGCCAGCTTCCCAGGGAGCCCCTACAATGAGCAGTTCTTC

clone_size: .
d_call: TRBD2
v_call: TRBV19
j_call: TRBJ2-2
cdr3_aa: CASSPWTSPGELFF
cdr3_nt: TGTGCCAGTAGTCCCTGGACTAGCCCCGGGGAGCTGTTTTTT

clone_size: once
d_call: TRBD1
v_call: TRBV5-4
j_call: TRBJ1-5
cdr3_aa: CASSFTGTGAYQPQHF
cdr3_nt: TGTGCCAGCAGCTTTACCGGGACAGGGGCCTATCAGCCCCAGCATTTT

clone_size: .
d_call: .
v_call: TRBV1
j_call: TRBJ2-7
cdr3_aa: CTSSDQEPETPYEQYF
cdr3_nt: TGCACCAGCAGCGACCAAGAGCCAGAGACTCCCTACGAGCAGTACTTC

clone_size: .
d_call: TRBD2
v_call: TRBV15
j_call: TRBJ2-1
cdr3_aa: CATSEDPEAGGSKDEQFF
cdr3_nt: TGTGCCACCAGTGAGGATCCCGAAGCGGGGGGGTCCAAAGATGAGCAGTTCTTC

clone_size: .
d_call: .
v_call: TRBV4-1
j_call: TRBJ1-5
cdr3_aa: CASSHGTGVIQPQHF
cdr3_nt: TGCGCCAGCAGCCACGGGACCGGAGTAATCCAGCCCCAGCATTTT

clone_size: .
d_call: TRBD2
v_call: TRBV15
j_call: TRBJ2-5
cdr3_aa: CATSRESGGVPETQYF
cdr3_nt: TGTGCCACCAGCAGAGAGAGCGGGGGGGTCCCGGAGACCCAGTACTTC

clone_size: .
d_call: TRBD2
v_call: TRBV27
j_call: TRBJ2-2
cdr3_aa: CASSSLAELRNTGELFF
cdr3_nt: TGTGCCAGCAGTTCACTAGCGGAACTACGGAACACCGGGGAGCTGTTTTTT

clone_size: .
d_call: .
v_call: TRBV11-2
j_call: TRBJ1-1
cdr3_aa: CASSQVGIEAFF
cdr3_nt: TGTGCCAGCAGCCAGGTGGGGATTGAAGCTTTCTTT

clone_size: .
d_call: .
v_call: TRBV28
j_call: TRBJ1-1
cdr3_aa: CASSSPSRSGFF
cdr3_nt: TGTGCCAGCAGTTCACCCTCTAGGTCTGGGTTCTTT

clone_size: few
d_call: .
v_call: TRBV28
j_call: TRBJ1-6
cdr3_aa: CASSLGAAFNSPLHF
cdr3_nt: TGTGCCAGCAGTTTGGGGGCAGCCTTTAATTCACCCCTCCACTTT

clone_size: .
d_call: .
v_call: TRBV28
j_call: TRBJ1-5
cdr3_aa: CASSSGPDILGQPQHF
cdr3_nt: TGTGCCAGCAGTTCGGGACCGGACATACTCGGGCAGCCCCAGCATTTT

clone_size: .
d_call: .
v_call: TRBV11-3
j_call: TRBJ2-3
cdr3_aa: CASSLGGVLDTQYF
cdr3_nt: TGTGCCAGCAGCTTAGGCGGGGTTTTAGATACGCAGTATTTT

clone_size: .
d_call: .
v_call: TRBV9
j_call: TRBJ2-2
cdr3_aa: CASSVEAGIGELFF
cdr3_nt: TGTGCCAGCAGCGTAGAGGCAGGGATCGGGGAGCTGTTTTTT

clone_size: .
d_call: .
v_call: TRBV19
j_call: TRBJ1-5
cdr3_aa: CASKALVGEGPQHF
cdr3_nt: TGTGCCAGTAAAGCTCTGGTGGGGGAAGGGCCCCAGCATTTT

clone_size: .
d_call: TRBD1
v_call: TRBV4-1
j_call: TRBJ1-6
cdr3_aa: CASSQDPGQGNSPLHF
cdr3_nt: TGCGCCAGCAGCCAAGACCCGGGACAGGGTAATTCACCCCTCCACTTT

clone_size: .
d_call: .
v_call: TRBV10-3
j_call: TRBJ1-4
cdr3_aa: CAPRGAATNEKLFF
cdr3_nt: TGTGCCCCCAGGGGTGCGGCAACTAATGAAAAACTGTTTTTT

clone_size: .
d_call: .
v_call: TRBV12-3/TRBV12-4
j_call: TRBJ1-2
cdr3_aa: CASSTSGYGYTF
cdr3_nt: TGTGCCAGCAGTACCTCGGGGTATGGCTACACCTTC